Detailed here is one T cell receptor beta chain. The antigen remains undetermined. The data originate from a study of cytomegalovirus exposure and HLA in healthy donors. The study ran its PCR with 60 Vbeta and 13 Jbeta primers. Assay: immunoSEQ multiplex PCR; the TCRdb copy retains only in-frame clones and omits some. This sample has around 67,000 clones; approximately 81% occur once, and the top ten carry 7.4%. Study-level findings and limits: Other equally common chains were less clonally expanded than HLA-associated TCR beta chains, a later analysis showed.

Sequenced input: PBMCs. This receptor was identified in a woman in her twenties or thirties in good health and CMV-seropositive.

The CDR3 DNA reads as TGTGCCAGCAGCTTCAGGGCAGATGAGCAGTTCTTC. This gives the protein CASSFRADEQFF. V gene TRBV11-2 combines with J gene TRBJ2-1; D might be TRBD1 (5 bases). Trimming took off 3 bases at V and 8 bases at J, with 8 bases between the two ends. Germline assignment: CDR1 SGHAT and CDR2 FQNNGV. The CDR3 is made up of 12 amino acids.